These 30 T cell receptor beta chains came from one sample sequenced in a study of CD4 and CD8 cells across lung adenocarcinoma regions. TCRdb passed the PCR reads through MiXCR, listing each CDR3 protein once. Among under 12,000 distinct CDR3 sequences, approximately 63% were seen once, and the ten largest hold about 85%. Sequenced: CD8+ T cells from the margin of a lung tumor. These receptors originate from a male donor with lung adenocarcinoma. The CD4 and CD8 labels of this study may be unreliable.

By share of the sample, this clonotype is medium-sized. The rearrangement links TRBV6-5 to TRBJ2-1; 11 nucleotides match TRBD2. The J call may be in error: the DNA end matches TRBJ2-7 better. The CDR3 totals 20 residues. The germline gives CDR1 MNHEY, CDR2 SVGAGI. CDR3: CASSYDGTGFSSGRPGEQYF. CDR3 nucleotides: TGTGCCAGCAGTTACGACGGGACAGGGTTTTCTAGCGGGAGGCCAGGCGAGCAGTACTTC.

V and J are TRBV6-1 and TRBJ2-3, with D perhaps matching TRBD1 or TRBD2 (5 bases each). The J call may be mistaken, given a closer DNA end match to TRBJ2-2. The germline CDR1 and CDR2 sequences are MNHNS and SASEGT. CDR3 size: 16 residues. The CDR3 spells CASSLTKAVGTGTLFF. CDR3 DNA sequence: TGTGCCAGCAGTCTAACTAAGGCTGTGGGAACCGGGACGCTGTTTTTT.

This chain connects TRBV6-1 to TRBJ2-1; TRBD2 matches 8 bases. This CDR3 spans 11 amino acids. The germline V gene encodes CDR1 MNHNS and CDR2 SASEGT. The V segment lost 6 bases and the J segment 15 bases; nucleotides outside the gene matches: 7. CDR3 protein: CASSVSGRGFF. The CDR3 DNA reads TGTGCCAGCAGCGTCTCCGGGAGGGGGTTCTTC.

This rearrangement joins TRBV7-2 to TRBJ2-3; D perhaps matches TRBD2 (5 bases). Germline V lookup: CDR1 SGHTA, CDR2 FQGNSA. The CDR3 is 16 residues long. V was shortened by 5 bases and J by 0 bases, with 15 bases between the two germline ends. The CDR3 reads CASSQRRRLSTDTQYF. The CDR3 DNA follows: TGTGCCAGCAGCCAGAGGAGGCGGCTCAGCACAGATACGCAGTATTTT.

This clonotype was seen at least ten times. The CDR3 loop is CASSPNPLLAGKEADTQYF. The CDR3 DNA is TGTGCCAGCAGTCCAAACCCCCTACTAGCGGGAAAGGAGGCAGATACGCAGTATTTT. The chain employs TRBV27 and TRBJ2-3, with 10 positions matching TRBD2. Germline V gives CDR1 MNHEY, CDR2 SMNVEV (reference sequence). The ends lost 5 bases at V and 4 bases at J; junction bases unmatched: 18. The CDR3 contains 19 residues.

This chain joins TRBV27 and TRBJ2-1; D is tentatively TRBD1 or TRBD2 (6 bases each). Trimming left V 3 bases short and J 7 bases short, with 16 bases between. The CDR3 is 15 amino acids. CDR1 and CDR2 (germline): MNHEY, SMNVEV (reference sequence). The CDR3 DNA reads TGTGCCAGCAGTTTGATGGGGGGCGCGAGGAATGAGCAGTTCTTC. The encoded protein is CASSLMGGARNEQFF.

In regard to this clonotype: Because it lacks the conserved phenylalanine or tryptophan at the end, this CDR3 is likely a read error. The DNA is omitted, as the CDR3 cannot be located on it reliably, and the CDR3 follows TCRdb's listing. The V and J genes are TRBV6-1 and TRBJ2-6; the D call TRBD2 from the table was never checked on the DNA. The germline V gene has CDR1 MNHNS and CDR2 SASEGT. The CDR3 adds up to 17 amino acids, both ends counted. The CDR3 sequence is CASSLSGSGGNIQYFGA.

The chain is built from TRBV6-1 and TRBJ2-4; 7 bases map to TRBD2. Germline V CDR1 and CDR2: MNHNS, SASEGT. The V and J ends lost 8 bases and 13 bases, in that order; junction bases with no gene match: 20. This CDR3 spans 15 amino acids. CDR3 amino acids: CASSKVRLAANTQYF. CDR3 nucleotide sequence: TGTGCCAGCTCCAAAGTCCGACTAGCCGCAAACACGCAGTACTTC.

The CDR3 DNA sequence: TGTGCCAGCAGCGGGAATCAGGGGGCGGAGACCCAGTACTTC. It is translated as CASSGNQGAETQYF. The rearrangement links TRBV7-2 to TRBJ2-1, with 8 bases that match TRBD1. The J call may be mistaken, given a closer DNA end match to TRBJ2-5. In germline, CDR1 is SGHTA, CDR2 FQGNSA. The CDR3 has 14 amino acids.

The chain recombines TRBV27 with TRBJ2-4; possible D gene TRBD2, 6 bases. Germline V gene data show CDR1 as MNHEY and CDR2 as SMNVEV (reference sequence). This CDR3 region has 15 residues. The CDR3 region has the DNA TGTGCTGCGGGGCCCGCGGGTCCGGCCAAAAAGATCCAGTACTTC. It translates to CAAGPAGPAKKIQYF.

The V and J genes are TRBV27 and TRBJ1-1; D gene unclear. Trimming shortened V by 5 bases and J by 6 bases, and 13 bases separated the two germline ends. Germline V gene sequence: CDR1 MNHEY, CDR2 SMNVEV (reference sequence). CDR3 length: 13 residues. The CDR3: CASSHTAASEAFF. CDR3 bases: TGTGCCAGCAGTCACACAGCAGCCTCTGAAGCTTTCTTT.

This clonotype is categorized as medium-sized. An end of the junction differs from the germline gene, which may be a read error. The V gene is TRBV6-1, the J gene TRBJ2-1; perhaps TRBD2 as D (6 bases). The germline CDR1 and CDR2 sequences are MNHNS and SASEGT. The CDR3 covers 13 residues. The CDR3 sequence: CASREAGYNEQFF. For the CDR3, the DNA is TGTGCCAGCAGAGAAGCGGGCTACAATGAGCAGTTCTTC.

This clonotype was counted once. V and J are TRBV6-1 and TRBJ2-1; D may be TRBD1 or TRBD2 (6 bases each). The J call could be wrong; TRBJ2-7 is a better fit for the DNA end. The CDR3 is made up of 16 amino acids. The germline V gene encodes CDR1 MNHNS and CDR2 SASEGT. CDR3 residues: CASRGAGGGVEETQYF. CDR3 coding DNA: TGTGCCAGCAGGGGAGCCGGGGGCGGGGTTGAGGAGACGCAGTACTTC.

The chain employs TRBV10-1 and TRBJ2-7; D gene uncertain. V was cut by 2 bases and J by 6 bases, with 11 bases left in between. The CDR3 has 13 amino acids. The germline V gene encodes CDR1 WNHNN and CDR2 SYGVQD (reference sequence). CDR3 loop: CASSENPPGEQYF. The CDR3 DNA reads as TGCGCCAGCAGTGAGAATCCTCCAGGCGAGCAGTACTTC.

This chain uses TRBV10-1 with TRBJ2-3; D is perhaps TRBD2 (6 bases). With 3 bases removed from V and 4 bases from J, the gap between germline ends came to 20 bases. Germline CDR1 WNHNN, CDR2 SYGVQD (reference sequence). The CDR3 has 17 amino acids. The CDR3 protein is CASSDPLGGEGPDTQYF. CDR3 coding DNA: TGCGCCAGCAGTGATCCCTTGGGGGGAGAGGGCCCAGATACGCAGTATTTT.

The sample holds many counts of this clonotype. The chain carries TRBV6-1 and TRBJ2-1; 10 nucleotides align to TRBD2. Germline trimming cut 6 bases from V and 3 bases from J; bases unmatched to any gene: 2. Germline V gene lookup returns CDR1 MNHNS and CDR2 SASEGT. CDR3 length equals 14 residues. In DNA, the CDR3 is TGTGCCAGCAGGGCTAGCGGGAGCTACAATGAGCAGTTCTTC. Its protein product is CASRASGSYNEQFF.

The J gene is TRBJ1-2, the V gene TRBV27; D is unclear. This CDR3 comprises 13 residues. Germline CDR1 MNHEY, CDR2 SMNVEV (reference sequence). Trimming left V 4 bases short and J 8 bases short, with 14 bases between. The CDR3 reads CASSSLGNFGYTF. DNA of the CDR3: TGTGCCAGCAGTTCCCTGGGCAATTTCGGCTACACCTTC.

This clonotype has just a few counts. The chain uses TRBV6-5 and TRBJ2-1; TRBD1 matches at 7 bases. Trimming at V came to 2 bases and at J to 13 bases, leaving 2 bases not matched to a gene. The CDR3 length is 11 residues. The germline CDR1 and CDR2 sequences are MNHEY and SVGAGI. The CDR3 here is CASSYQGVQFF. CDR3 coding DNA: TGTGCCAGCAGTTACCAGGGGGTCCAGTTCTTC.

The V call is TRBV7-2, the J call TRBJ2-7; 10 bases map to TRBD2. The germline gives CDR1 SGHTA, CDR2 FQGNSA. Trimming took 6 bases from V and 1 from J; bases not matched to a gene: 6. CDR3 size: 15 residues. CDR3 protein: CASRPPSGSSYEQYF. DNA for the CDR3: TGTGCCAGCAGACCTCCTAGCGGGAGTTCCTACGAGCAGTACTTC.

The chain is built from TRBV10-3 and TRBJ2-3; TRBD2 aligns across 11 bases. This CDR3 has 17 amino acids. After removal of 4 bases from V and 2 bases from J, the junction contained 8 bases not matched to a gene. Germline values: CDR1 ENHRY, CDR2 SYGVKD. CDR3 protein: CAISAPTSGRNTDTQYF. CDR3 nucleotide sequence: TGTGCCATCAGTGCCCCTACTAGCGGGAGAAACACAGATACGCAGTATTTT.

Regarding this clonotype: The junction differs from germline at one of its ends, possibly a read error. The rearrangement joins TRBV10-2 to TRBJ2-5; TRBD2 agrees at 7 bases. The CDR3 has 16 amino acids. The germline gives CDR1 WSHSY, CDR2 SAAADI. The DNA of the CDR3 is TGCGCCAGCAGTGAACACGGACTAGGGGACGAAGATACCCAGTATTTC. Protein sequence: CASSEHGLGDEDTQYF.

With respect to this clonotype: At one end the junction does not follow the germline gene, possibly because of a read error. The V call is TRBV6-1, the J call TRBJ2-2; TRBD1 matches at 7 bases. CDR3 length: 15 amino acids. CDR1 is MNHNS, CDR2 SASEGT, per germline. CDR3 sequence: CASSGRPDGTEEQFF. In DNA form, the CDR3 reads TGTGCCAGCAGCGGACGGCCGGATGGGACAGAGGAGCAGTTTTTT.

Ten or more counts support this clonotype. The rearrangement links TRBV27 to TRBJ2-5, with TRBD1 as a possible D gene (6 bases). This CDR3 contains 15 residues. Trimming removed 2 bases from V and 5 bases from J, with 15 bases in between. In germline, CDR1 is MNHEY, CDR2 SMNVEV (reference sequence). The CDR3 reads CASSLDRSHGETQYF. Written as DNA, the CDR3 is TGTGCCAGCAGTTTAGACAGGAGCCACGGGGAGACCCAGTACTTC.

The rearrangement uses TRBV10-3 and TRBJ2-1, with D possibly matching TRBD1 (5 bases). The DNA end favors TRBJ2-4, so the J call may be wrong. The CDR3 runs to 14 residues. Germline V lookup: CDR1 ENHRY, CDR2 SYGVKD. CDR3 sequence: CAGLAGRDRKTQYF. In DNA, the CDR3 is TGTGCGGGGCTCGCTGGGCGTGACCGAAAGACTCAGTACTTC.

The rearrangement links TRBV6-1 to TRBJ2-5, with D uncertain. The end of the DNA is better explained by TRBJ2-3, so the J call may be wrong. The CDR3 contains 14 residues. Germline CDR1 is MNHNS and CDR2 is SASEGT. CDR3 nucleotides: TGTGCCAGCAGCCGGGTTTTTCGGGCAGAGACCCAGTATTTT. Translating gives CASSRVFRAETQYF.

This clonotype was seen a handful of times. The chain has TRBV6-4 and TRBJ2-2; D unclear. Germline V CDR1 and CDR2: MRHNA, SNTAGT. V was trimmed by 2 bases and J by 3 bases, leaving 4 bases between them. This CDR3 contains 13 residues. The CDR3 reads CASSDTDTGELFF. The CDR3 DNA reads as TGTGCCAGCAGTGACACGGACACCGGGGAGCTGTTTTTT.

V is TRBV9 and J is TRBJ2-3; a possible D gene is TRBD2 (6 bases). The germline V gene encodes CDR1 SGDLS and CDR2 YYNGEE. Trimming took 1 base from V and 1 from J, leaving 10 bases between them. The CDR3 has 15 amino acids. CDR3 amino acids: CASSVRGGGTDTQYF. In DNA form, the CDR3 reads TGTGCCAGCAGCGTAAGGGGAGGTGGCACAGATACGCAGTATTTT.

The chain has TRBV6-1 and TRBJ2-1; 12 nucleotides agree with TRBD2. The CDR3 is made up of 15 amino acids. V shed 6 bases, J shed 1 base, and the junction held 1 base outside the gene matches. Per germline, CDR1 MNHNS and CDR2 SASEGT. This chain's CDR3 is CASRLAGGSYNEQFF. In DNA form, the CDR3 reads TGTGCCAGCAGACTAGCGGGAGGTTCCTACAATGAGCAGTTCTTC.

V and J are TRBV6-1 and TRBJ2-1, with a weak D call TRBD2 (6 bases). The DNA end is a closer match to TRBJ2-5, so the J assignment may be wrong. This CDR3 contains 16 residues. The germline gives CDR1 MNHNS, CDR2 SASEGT. In DNA form, the CDR3 reads TGTGCCAGCAGTGATAATCCCTTAGCGGCCCAAGAGACCCAGTACTTC. Protein product: CASSDNPLAAQETQYF.

J is TRBJ2-1 and V is TRBV6-5; TRBD2 matches 11 bases. There are 15 residues in the CDR3. V shed 7 bases and J 4 bases; nucleotides not matched to a gene: 6. CDR1 and CDR2 (germline): MNHEY, SVGAGI. This chain's CDR3 is CASISGGALYNEQFF. CDR3 nucleotides: TGTGCCAGCATTAGCGGGGGGGCCCTATACAATGAGCAGTTCTTC.